The 10 T cell receptor beta chains below were found in one sample sequenced in a study of blood T cell repertoires in COVID-19. TCRdb keeps only in-frame clones here, not all; method: immunoSEQ multiplex PCR. The table has under 250,000 clones, roughly four fifths seen once. What was sequenced was PBMCs or T cells enriched from blood (not recorded which). Source of these receptors: a woman aged 45-60 years who had been exposed to COVID-19.

This chain uses TRBV6-2 or TRBV6-3 with TRBJ1-1; 8 bases map to TRBD1. Germline V lookup: CDR1 MNHEY, CDR2 SVGEGT. The CDR3 has 16 amino acids. J was trimmed by 1 base and V by 5 bases; bases with no gene match: 9. CDR3 DNA sequence: TGTGCCAGCAGTACCTCCAGGGGGCGCGGGAACACTGAAGCTTTCTTT. The encoded protein is CASSTSRGRGNTEAFF.

The chain joins TRBV4-3 to TRBJ2-7; 14 nucleotides match TRBD2. Germline CDR1 LGHNA, CDR2 YSLEER. The CDR3 contains 15 residues. V lost 3 bases and J lost 2; bases outside the gene matches: 0. As DNA, the CDR3 is TGCGCCAGCAGCCAGGGACTAGCGGGGGCCTACGAGCAGTACTTC. Translation gives CASSQGLAGAYEQYF.

The chain carries TRBV2 and TRBJ1-2; 9 bases match TRBD1. The germline CDR1 and CDR2 sequences are SNHLY and FYNNEI. The trim removed 6 bases at V and 2 bases at J, leaving 10 bases unmatched. This CDR3 comprises 16 residues. The CDR3, as DNA: TGTGCCAGCAGGCGTAATTCCGGGACAGGGAACTATGGCTACACCTTC. Its translation: CASRRNSGTGNYGYTF. Looking up the rest from reference TRBV2 and TRBJ1-2 gives the full variable domain: EPEVTQTPSHQVTQMGQEVILRCVPISNHLYFYWYRQILGQKVEFLVSFYNNEISEKSEIFDDQFSVERPDGSNFTLKIRSTKLEDSAMYFCASRRNSGTGNYGYTFGSGTRLTVV.

The V call is TRBV7-2, the J call TRBJ1-2, with D perhaps TRBD1 (6 bases). The V end lost 1 base, the J end lost 4 bases, and 7 bases lay between the germline ends. The CDR3 loop spans 13 amino acids. Germline lookup yields CDR1 SGHTA and CDR2 FQGNSA. The CDR3 protein is CASSLGQVYGYTF. The CDR3 DNA sequence: TGTGCCAGCAGCTTAGGACAGGTCTATGGCTACACCTTC.

The rearrangement links TRBV19 to TRBJ1-1, with D hard to call. CDR3 length equals 15 residues. Deletions cut 5 bases from V and 1 base from J, with 14 bases between. Germline V CDR1 and CDR2: LNHDA, SQIVND (reference sequence). CDR3 region: CASSPMTLGNTEAFF. The CDR3 DNA follows: TGTGCCAGTAGTCCTATGACTCTTGGGAACACTGAAGCTTTCTTT. The full variable domain, its missing parts supplied by reference TRBV19 and TRBJ1-1, is DGGITQSPKYLFRKEGQNVTLSCEQNLNHDAMYWYRQDPGQGLRLIYYSQIVNDFQKGDIAEGYSVSREKKESFPLTVTSAQKNPTAFYLCASSPMTLGNTEAFFGQGTRLTVV.

The chain combines TRBV30 with TRBJ1-1, with a possible D match to TRBD1 (5 bases). Trimming removed 1 base from V and 1 base from J, with 19 bases in between. Looked up from germline, CDR1 is GTSNPN and CDR2 is SVGIG (reference sequence). The CDR3 totals 17 residues. CDR3 sequence: CAWSALRVGTQNTEAFF. CDR3 coding DNA: TGTGCCTGGAGTGCCCTAAGGGTCGGGACTCAGAACACTGAAGCTTTCTTT.

The rearrangement links TRBV19 to TRBJ1-1; 9 bases match TRBD1. The V gene end was trimmed by 3 bases and the J gene end by 3 bases; junction bases not matched to a gene: 5. The germline CDR1 and CDR2 sequences are LNHDA and SQIVND (reference sequence). This CDR3 has 15 amino acids. This chain's CDR3 is CASSIGQGPDTEAFF. CDR3 DNA: TGTGCCAGTAGTATCGGACAGGGGCCAGACACTGAAGCTTTCTTT.

V gene TRBV2 combines with J gene TRBJ1-6; 11 bases are shared with TRBD1. This CDR3 has 16 amino acids. Germline CDR1 SNHLY, CDR2 FYNNEI. With 6 bases clipped from V and 3 bases from J, the junction kept 4 bases outside the gene matches. CDR3 amino acids: CASSWTGGSYNSPLHF. CDR3 DNA sequence: TGTGCCAGCAGCTGGACAGGGGGCAGCTATAATTCACCCCTCCACTTT.

V and J are TRBV6-5 and TRBJ2-7; no clear D. Germline loops: CDR1 MNHEY, CDR2 SVGAGI. The CDR3 consists of 11 residues. V dropped 3 bases and J dropped 5 bases, with 5 bases sitting between them. The CDR3 bases are TGTGCCAGCAGTTATGGGCACGAGCAGTACTTC. Amino acid sequence: CASSYGHEQYF.

This sequence joins TRBV2 and TRBJ1-1, with 8 nucleotides matching TRBD1. Germline values: CDR1 SNHLY, CDR2 FYNNEI. The J segment lost 4 bases and the V segment lost 6 bases, leaving 7 bases of the junction unmatched. The CDR3 has 14 residues. Written as DNA, the CDR3 is TGTGCCAGCAGCTTCGGACAGGGTAGCACTGAAGCTTTCTTT. This translates into CASSFGQGSTEAFF.